A selection of T cell receptor beta chains follows, all from one sample in a study of blood T cell repertoires in COVID-19. The protocol was immunoSEQ multiplex PCR, while the TCRdb copy is restricted to in-frame clones and leaves out a portion. The sample shows roughly 120,000 clones, more than 60% of them seen only once. The source material was peripheral blood. The receptor set was obtained from a man in his 70s with acute or convalescent COVID-19. Each CDR3 is given with its conserved first and last residue. D genes are given only for firm matches. Expanded clones are given a class, and other clones once, few, many or no size at all.

D gene	clone size	V gene	J gene	CDR3 protein	CDR3 DNA
TRBD1	.	TRBV27	TRBJ1-2	CASRGTAQDGYTF	TGTGCCAGCAGGGGGACAGCCCAGGACGGCTACACCTTC
.	.	TRBV11-2	TRBJ2-3	CASSLHPGGTDTQYF	TGTGCCAGCAGCTTACACCCCGGGGGAACAGATACGCAGTATTTT
.	.	TRBV6-2/TRBV6-3	TRBJ1-1	CASSYPNLGGTEAFF	TGTGCCAGCAGTTACCCCAACCTAGGGGGAACTGAAGCTTTCTTT
.	.	TRBV4-3	TRBJ1-2	CASSQGEGGTYGYTF	TGCGCCAGCAGCCAAGGGGAAGGGGGTACCTATGGCTACACCTTC
TRBD2	.	TRBV5-1	TRBJ2-5	CASSRTSVYETQYF	TGCGCCAGCAGCAGGACTAGCGTTTACGAGACCCAGTACTTC
.	.	TRBV6-2/TRBV6-3	TRBJ1-1	CASSYSRWAFF	TGTGCCAGCAGTTACTCGCGGTGGGCTTTCTTT
TRBD1	.	TRBV6-5	TRBJ2-7	CASSSSGTGSYEQYF	TGTGCCAGCAGTTCATCCGGGACAGGTTCCTACGAGCAGTACTTC
TRBD1	once	TRBV20-1	TRBJ1-3	CSASPTGQGSGNTIYF	TGCAGTGCTAGTCCGACGGGACAGGGGTCTGGAAACACCATATATTTT
TRBD1	.	TRBV6-2/TRBV6-3	TRBJ1-1	CASSYSRGQGIRNTEAFF	TGTGCCAGCAGTTACAGCAGGGGACAGGGAATCCGGAACACTGAAGCTTTCTTT
.	few	TRBV7-9	TRBJ1-2	CASSLFEGSYGYTF	TGTGCCAGCAGCTTATTTGAGGGCTCCTATGGCTACACCTTC
.	.	TRBV2	TRBJ2-3	CASTRGAPTSADTQYF	TGTGCCAGCACCCGGGGGGCGCCCACGTCCGCAGATACGCAGTATTTT
TRBD1	few	TRBV6-5	TRBJ1-6	CASSYFPTGYASPLHF	TGTGCCAGCAGTTACTTCCCGACAGGGTACGCCTCACCCCTCCACTTT
TRBD1	.	TRBV7-2	TRBJ2-7	CASRQHPGQLYEQYF	TGTGCCAGCAGACAGCACCCGGGACAGCTATACGAGCAGTACTTC
.	.	TRBV9	TRBJ1-6	CASSVEAQARSGPLHF	TGTGCCAGCAGCGTAGAGGCACAGGCCAGAAGTGGACCCCTCCACTTT
.	.	TRBV28	TRBJ1-5	CASSLLNQPQHF	TGTGCCAGCAGTCTACTCAATCAGCCCCAGCATTTT
.	.	TRBV5-5	TRBJ1-3	CASSLSGTGSGNTIYF	TGTGCCAGCAGCTTGAGCGGAACGGGATCTGGAAACACCATATATTTT
TRBD1	.	TRBV7-7	TRBJ2-2	CASSPGTGIGGELFF	TGTGCCAGCAGCCCCGGGACAGGGATCGGCGGGGAGCTGTTTTTT
.	.	TRBV2	TRBJ1-2	CASRTGNYGYTF	TGTGCCAGCAGAACAGGAAACTATGGCTACACCTTC
TRBD2	.	TRBV6-5	TRBJ2-3	CASSYRSGGATDTQYF	TGTGCCAGCAGTTACAGGAGCGGGGGGGCGACAGATACGCAGTATTTT
.	.	TRBV7-6	TRBJ1-1	CASSLVLGRVDTEAFF	TGTGCCAGCAGCTTAGTGTTGGGCAGGGTCGACACTGAAGCTTTCTTT
.	few	TRBV7-2	TRBJ2-2	CASSKRQSRELFF	TGTGCCAGCAGCAAGAGACAAAGCCGGGAGCTGTTTTTT
TRBD2	.	TRBV7-8	TRBJ2-5	CASSPGVAGGETQYF	TGTGCCAGCAGCCCTGGGGTAGCGGGGGGTGAGACCCAGTACTTC
TRBD2	.	TRBV5-6	TRBJ2-7	CASSLPLAGGYEQYF	TGTGCCAGCAGCTTGCCGCTAGCGGGGGGTTACGAGCAGTACTTC
.	.	TRBV4-3	TRBJ2-5	CASSQDSGRQETQYF	TGCGCCAGCAGCCAAGACAGCGGCCGCCAAGAGACCCAGTACTTC
.	.	TRBV4-3	TRBJ1-3	CASSQGLSGNTIYF	TGCGCCAGCAGCCAAGGGCTCTCTGGAAACACCATATATTTT
TRBD1	.	TRBV19	TRBJ1-5	CASSIIGDSRQPQHF	TGTGCCAGTAGTATAATTGGGGACAGTCGTCAGCCCCAGCATTTT
TRBD1	once	TRBV7-2	TRBJ1-1	CASSSIQGRRTEAFF	TGTGCCAGCAGCTCCATACAGGGGCGGCGCACTGAAGCTTTCTTT
.	.	TRBV15	TRBJ2-7	CATSSNYEQYF	TGTGCCACCAGCAGTAATTACGAGCAGTACTTC